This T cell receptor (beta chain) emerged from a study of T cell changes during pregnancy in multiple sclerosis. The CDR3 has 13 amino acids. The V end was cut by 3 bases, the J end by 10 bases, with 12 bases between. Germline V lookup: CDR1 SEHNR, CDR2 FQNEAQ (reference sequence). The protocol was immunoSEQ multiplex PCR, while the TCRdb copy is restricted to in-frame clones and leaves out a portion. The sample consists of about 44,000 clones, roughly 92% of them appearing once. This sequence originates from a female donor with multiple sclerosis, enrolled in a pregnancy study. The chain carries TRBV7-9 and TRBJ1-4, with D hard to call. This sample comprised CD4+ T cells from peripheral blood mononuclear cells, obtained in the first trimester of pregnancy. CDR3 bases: TGTGCCAGCAGCTTGGAGGGTTCGGGAAAACTGTTTTTT. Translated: CASSLEGSGKLFF. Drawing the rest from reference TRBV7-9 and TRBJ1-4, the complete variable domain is DTGVSQNPRHKITKRGQNVTFRCDPISEHNRLYWYRQTLGQGPEFLTYFQNEAQLEKSRLLSDRFSAERPKGSFSTLEIQRTEQGDSAMYLCASSLEGSGKLFFGSGTQLSVL.